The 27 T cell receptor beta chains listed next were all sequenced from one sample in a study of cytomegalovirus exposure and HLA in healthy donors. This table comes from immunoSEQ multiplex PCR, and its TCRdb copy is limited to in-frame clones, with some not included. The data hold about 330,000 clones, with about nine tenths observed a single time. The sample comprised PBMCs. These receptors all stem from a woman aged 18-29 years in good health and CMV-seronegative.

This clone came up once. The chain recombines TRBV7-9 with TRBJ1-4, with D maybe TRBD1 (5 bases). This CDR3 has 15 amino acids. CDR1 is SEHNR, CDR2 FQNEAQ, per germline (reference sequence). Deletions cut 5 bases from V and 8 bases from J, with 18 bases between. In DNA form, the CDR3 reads TGTGCCAGCAGCCCGGGCTTTCAGGGCGGCGAAAAACTGTTTTTT. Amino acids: CASSPGFQGGEKLFF.

The CDR3 DNA reads TGTGCCAGCAACAGGGGGATTGAGTTCTACGAGCAGTACTTC. It yields the protein CASNRGIEFYEQYF. This chain links TRBV2 with TRBJ2-7; 8 bases line up with TRBD1. Germline lookup yields CDR1 SNHLY and CDR2 FYNNEI. J lost 3 bases, V lost 7 bases, and 8 bases had no gene match. This CDR3 has 14 residues.

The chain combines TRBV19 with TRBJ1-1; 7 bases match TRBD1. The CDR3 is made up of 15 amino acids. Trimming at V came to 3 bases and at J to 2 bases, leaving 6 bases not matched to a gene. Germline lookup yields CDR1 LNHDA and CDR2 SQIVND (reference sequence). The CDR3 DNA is TGTGCCAGTAGTATCCGGGACAGACTTAACACTGAAGCTTTCTTT. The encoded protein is CASSIRDRLNTEAFF.

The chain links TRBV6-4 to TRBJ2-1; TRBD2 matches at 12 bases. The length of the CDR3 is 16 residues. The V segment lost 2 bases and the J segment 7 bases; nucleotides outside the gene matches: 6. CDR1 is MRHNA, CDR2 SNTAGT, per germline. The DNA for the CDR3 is TGTGCCAGCAGTGACGTCTGGACTAGCGGGATGAATGAGCAGTTCTTC. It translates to CASSDVWTSGMNEQFF.

CDR3 DNA sequence: TGTGCCAGCTCACCGCAGGGGCCAGGGGATGAGCAGTTCTTC. Its translation: CASSPQGPGDEQFF. V usage is TRBV18 and J usage is TRBJ2-1; possibly TRBD1 for D (6 bases). Per the germline V gene, CDR1 is KGHSH and CDR2 is LQKENI. The length of the CDR3 is 14 residues. V was trimmed by 3 bases and J by 8 bases, leaving 14 bases between them. The full variable domain, in which reference TRBV18 and TRBJ2-1 provide the parts outside the CDR3, is NAGVMQNPRHLVRRRGQEARLRCSPMKGHSHVYWYRQLPEEGLKFMVYLQKENIIDESGMPKERFSAEFPKEGPSILRIQQVVRGDSAAYFCASSPQGPGDEQFFGPGTRLTVL.

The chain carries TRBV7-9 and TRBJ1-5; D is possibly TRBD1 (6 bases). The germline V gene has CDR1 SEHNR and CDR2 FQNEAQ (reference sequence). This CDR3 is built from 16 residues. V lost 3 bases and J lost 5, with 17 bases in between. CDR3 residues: CASSFSAGVEDQPQHF. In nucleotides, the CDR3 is TGTGCCAGCAGCTTTAGCGCAGGGGTTGAGGATCAGCCCCAGCATTTT.

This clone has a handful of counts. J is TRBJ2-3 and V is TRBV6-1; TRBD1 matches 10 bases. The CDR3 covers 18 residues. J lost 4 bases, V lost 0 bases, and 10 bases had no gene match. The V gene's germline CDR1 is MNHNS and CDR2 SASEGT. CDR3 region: CASSEATGQGGYADTQYF. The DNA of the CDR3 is TGTGCCAGCAGTGAAGCGACCGGACAGGGGGGTTACGCAGATACGCAGTATTTT.

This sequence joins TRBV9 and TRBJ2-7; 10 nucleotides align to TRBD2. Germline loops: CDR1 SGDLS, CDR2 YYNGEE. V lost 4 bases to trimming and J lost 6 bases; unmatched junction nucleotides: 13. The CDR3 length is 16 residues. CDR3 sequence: CASSPRGAGGPSEQYF. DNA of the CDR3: TGTGCCAGCAGCCCCCGTGGAGCGGGAGGGCCGAGCGAGCAGTACTTC.

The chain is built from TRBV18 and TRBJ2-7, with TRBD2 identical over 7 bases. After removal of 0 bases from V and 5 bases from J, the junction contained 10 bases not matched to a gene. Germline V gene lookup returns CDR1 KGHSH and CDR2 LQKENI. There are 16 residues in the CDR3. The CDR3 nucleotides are TGTGCCAGCTCACCACCCTCGGGAGGAAGATTCAACGAGCAGTACTTC. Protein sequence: CASSPPSGGRFNEQYF.

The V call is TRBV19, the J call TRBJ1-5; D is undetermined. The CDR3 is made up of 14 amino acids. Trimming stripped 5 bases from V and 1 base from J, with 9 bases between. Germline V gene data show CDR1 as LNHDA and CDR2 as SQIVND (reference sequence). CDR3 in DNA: TGTGCCAGTAGTTCGACAAACAGCAATCAGCCCCAGCATTTT. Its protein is CASSSTNSNQPQHF.

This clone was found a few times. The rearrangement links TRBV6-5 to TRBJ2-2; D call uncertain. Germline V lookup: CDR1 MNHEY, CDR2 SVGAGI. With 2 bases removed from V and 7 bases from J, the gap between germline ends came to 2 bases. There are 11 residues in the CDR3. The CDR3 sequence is CASSYLGELFF. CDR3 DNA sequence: TGTGCCAGCAGTTACCTCGGGGAGCTGTTTTTT.

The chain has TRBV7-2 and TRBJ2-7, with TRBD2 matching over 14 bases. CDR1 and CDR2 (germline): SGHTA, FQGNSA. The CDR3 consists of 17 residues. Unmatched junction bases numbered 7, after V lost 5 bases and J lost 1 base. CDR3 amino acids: CASSLTGLAGVSYEQYF. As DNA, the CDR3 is TGTGCCAGCAGCCTGACGGGACTAGCGGGAGTGTCCTACGAGCAGTACTTC.

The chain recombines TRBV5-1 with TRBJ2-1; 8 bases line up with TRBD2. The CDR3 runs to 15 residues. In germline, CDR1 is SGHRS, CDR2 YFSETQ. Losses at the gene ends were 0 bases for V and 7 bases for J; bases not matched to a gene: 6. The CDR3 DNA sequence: TGCGCCAGCAGCTTGGAGGGTAGCGGGATGAATGAGCAGTTCTTC. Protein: CASSLEGSGMNEQFF. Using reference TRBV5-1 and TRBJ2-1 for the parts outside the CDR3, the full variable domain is KAGVTQTPRYLIKTRGQQVTLSCSPISGHRSVSWYQQTPGQGLQFLFEYFSETQRNKGNFPGRFSGRQFSNSRSEMNVSTLELGDSALYLCASSLEGSGMNEQFFGPGTRLTVL.

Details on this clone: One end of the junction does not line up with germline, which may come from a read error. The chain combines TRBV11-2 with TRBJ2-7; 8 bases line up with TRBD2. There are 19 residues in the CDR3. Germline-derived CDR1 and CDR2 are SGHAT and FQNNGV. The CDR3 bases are TGTGCCAGCAGCTTCCCCCCTTGGGGGGTAGCGGGATTCTCCCACGAGCAGTACTTC. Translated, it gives CASSFPPWGVAGFSHEQYF.

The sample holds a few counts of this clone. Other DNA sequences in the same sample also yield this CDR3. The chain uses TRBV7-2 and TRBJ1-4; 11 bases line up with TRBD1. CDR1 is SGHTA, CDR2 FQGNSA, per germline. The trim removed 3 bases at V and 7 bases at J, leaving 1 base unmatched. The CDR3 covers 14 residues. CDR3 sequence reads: CASSFGTGGEKLFF. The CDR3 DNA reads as TGTGCCAGCAGCTTCGGGACAGGGGGTGAAAAACTGTTTTTT.

The CDR3 is CASSVTGGGYTF. The CDR3 coding sequence is TGTGCCAGCAGCGTAACAGGGGGAGGCTACACCTTC. The chain carries TRBV9 and TRBJ1-2; 8 positions match TRBD1. The CDR3 is 12 residues long. The V segment lost 1 base and the J segment 8 bases; nucleotides outside the gene matches: 1. Per germline, CDR1 SGDLS and CDR2 YYNGEE.

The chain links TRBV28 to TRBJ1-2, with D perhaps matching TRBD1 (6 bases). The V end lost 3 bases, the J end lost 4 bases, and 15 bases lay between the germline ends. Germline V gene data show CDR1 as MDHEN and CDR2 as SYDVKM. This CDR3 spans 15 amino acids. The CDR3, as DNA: TGTGCCAGCAGTTTTGGGGGCAGCGAACCCTATGGCTACACCTTC. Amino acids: CASSFGGSEPYGYTF.

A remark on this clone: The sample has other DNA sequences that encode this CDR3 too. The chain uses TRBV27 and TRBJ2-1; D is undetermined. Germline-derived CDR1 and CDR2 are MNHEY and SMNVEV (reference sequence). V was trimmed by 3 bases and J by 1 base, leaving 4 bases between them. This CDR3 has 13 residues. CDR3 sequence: CASSFGSYNEQFF. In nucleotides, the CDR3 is TGTGCCAGCAGTTTCGGGTCCTACAATGAGCAGTTCTTC.

CDR3 protein: CASSQGRGPQNTEAFF. For the CDR3, the DNA is TGCGCCAGCAGCCAAGGCAGGGGCCCCCAGAACACTGAAGCTTTCTTT. The chain links TRBV4-1 to TRBJ1-1; D perhaps matches TRBD1 (6 bases). The CDR3 totals 16 residues. Trimming left V 1 base short and J 1 base short, with 13 bases between. The germline V gene has CDR1 MGHRA and CDR2 YSYEKL.

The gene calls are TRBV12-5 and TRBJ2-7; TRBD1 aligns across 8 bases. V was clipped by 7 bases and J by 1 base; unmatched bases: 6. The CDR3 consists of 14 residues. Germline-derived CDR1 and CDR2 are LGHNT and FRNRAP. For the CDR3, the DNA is TGTGCTAGTGCCGGGCGGACAGGGTCCTACGAGCAGTACTTC. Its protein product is CASAGRTGSYEQYF.

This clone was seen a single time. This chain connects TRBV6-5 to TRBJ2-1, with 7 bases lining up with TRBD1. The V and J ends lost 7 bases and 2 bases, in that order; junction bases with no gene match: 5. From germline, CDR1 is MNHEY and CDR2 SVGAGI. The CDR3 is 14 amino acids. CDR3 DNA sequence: TGTGCCAGCACCAACAGGGGACCCTACAATGAGCAGTTCTTC. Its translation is CASTNRGPYNEQFF.

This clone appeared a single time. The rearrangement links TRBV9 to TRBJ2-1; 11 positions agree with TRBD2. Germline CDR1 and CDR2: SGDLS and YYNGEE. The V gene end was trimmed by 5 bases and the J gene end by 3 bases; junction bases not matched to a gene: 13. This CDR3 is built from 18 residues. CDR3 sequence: CASSGLAGGPLGYNEQFF. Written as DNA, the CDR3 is TGTGCCAGCAGTGGATTAGCGGGAGGGCCCTTAGGCTACAATGAGCAGTTCTTC.

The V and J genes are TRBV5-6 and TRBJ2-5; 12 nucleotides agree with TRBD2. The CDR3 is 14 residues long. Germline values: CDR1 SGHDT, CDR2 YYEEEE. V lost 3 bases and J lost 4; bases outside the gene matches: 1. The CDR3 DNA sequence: TGTGCCAGCAGCTCGGGACTAGCGGGAGAGACCCAGTACTTC. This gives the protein CASSSGLAGETQYF.

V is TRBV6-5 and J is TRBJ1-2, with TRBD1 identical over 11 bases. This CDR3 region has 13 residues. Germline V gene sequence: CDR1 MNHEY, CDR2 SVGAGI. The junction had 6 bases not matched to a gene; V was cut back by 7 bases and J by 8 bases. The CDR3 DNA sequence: TGTGCCAGCAACGGACAGGGGGCCCGCGGCTACACCTTC. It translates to CASNGQGARGYTF.

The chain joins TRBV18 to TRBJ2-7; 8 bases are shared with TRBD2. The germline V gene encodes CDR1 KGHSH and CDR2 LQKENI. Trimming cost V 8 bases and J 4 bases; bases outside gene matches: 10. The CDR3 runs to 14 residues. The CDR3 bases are TGTGCCAGCGCCACGGGGGGGGCGCTTTACGAGCAGTACTTC. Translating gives CASATGGALYEQYF.

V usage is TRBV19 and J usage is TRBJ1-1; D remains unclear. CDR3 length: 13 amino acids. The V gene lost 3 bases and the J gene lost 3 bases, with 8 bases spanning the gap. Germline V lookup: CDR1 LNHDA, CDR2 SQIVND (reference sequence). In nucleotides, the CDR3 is TGTGCCAGTAGTATTACATTGGACACTGAAGCTTTCTTT. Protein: CASSITLDTEAFF. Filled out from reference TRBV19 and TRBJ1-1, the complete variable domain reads DGGITQSPKYLFRKEGQNVTLSCEQNLNHDAMYWYRQDPGQGLRLIYYSQIVNDFQKGDIAEGYSVSREKKESFPLTVTSAQKNPTAFYLCASSITLDTEAFFGQGTRLTVV.

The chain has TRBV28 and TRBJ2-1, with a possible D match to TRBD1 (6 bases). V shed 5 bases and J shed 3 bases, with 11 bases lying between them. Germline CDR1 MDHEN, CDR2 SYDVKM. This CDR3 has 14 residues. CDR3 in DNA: TGTGCCAGCAGTCCCCTACAGGGCTACAATGAGCAGTTCTTC. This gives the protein CASSPLQGYNEQFF.